This T cell receptor (beta chain) appears in the sequencing data of a study of blood T cell repertoires in COVID-19. Trimming removed 6 bases at V and 0 bases at J, with 3 bases between. Germline lookup yields CDR1 PRHDT and CDR2 FYEKMQ (reference sequence). This CDR3 comprises 12 residues. In the authors' workflow: Quantification of nucleated cells was approximated via reference gene primer amplification. TCRdb keeps only in-frame clones here, not all; method: immunoSEQ multiplex PCR. V and J calls and clone size are those listed in that table; D and trimming were worked out from the DNA. The data hold approximately 290,000 clones, with roughly 90% observed a single time. This clone was recorded a few times.

The chain is built from TRBV13 and TRBJ1-3; no clear D. This clonotype originated in a woman in her 30s with COVID-19, enrolled during active disease. The sequencing input was peripheral blood. The DNA of the CDR3 is TGTGCCAGCAGTAACTCTGGAAACACCATATATTTT. Translation gives CASSNSGNTIYF.